This T cell receptor beta chain was identified in a study of cytomegalovirus exposure and HLA in healthy donors. Study findings and constraints: With high specificity and sensitivity, the classifier reportedly diagnosed cytomegalovirus status. Within an earlier analysis, most TCR beta V segments proved productive either about 87% or about 30% of the time. Compared with the roughly 730-donor mean, an Asian-associated ancestry cluster reportedly had fewer N-insertions, according to a later analysis.

The PCR used 60 Vbeta and 13 Jbeta primers. Using immunoSEQ multiplex PCR, the repertoire was profiled, and TCRdb retains in-frame clones only, with some absent. This table holds some 150,000 clones, 75% found once. The CDR3 has 14 amino acids. From germline, CDR1 is SGDLS and CDR2 YYNGEE. Germline trimming cut 4 bases from V and 3 bases from J; bases unmatched to any gene: 4. Concerning this clone itself: Its target is not known.

The receptor comes from a man aged 30 to 39 in good health and CMV-seronegative. V gene TRBV9 combines with J gene TRBJ2-5; 9 nucleotides match TRBD1. Sequenced sample: PBMCs. The CDR3 DNA sequence: TGTGCCAGCAGCTCGCGGACAGGGGAAGAGACCCAGTACTTC. This sequence encodes CASSSRTGEETQYF.